The 25 T cell receptor beta chains given below trace back to one sample, sequenced in a study of T cell responses to AZD1222 COVID-19 vaccine. The data were produced by immunoSEQ multiplex PCR, yet TCRdb's version contains in-frame clones alone and is incomplete. This sample has some 120,000 clones; more than 70% occur once, and the top ten carry 4% to 5%. The sample was peripheral blood, taken on day 0 of AZD1222 vaccination. The receptors were gathered from an adult in good health.

This chain uses TRBV24-1 with TRBJ2-5; D is ambiguous. This CDR3 contains 12 residues. V lost 0 bases and J lost 6, with 4 bases in between. Germline V lookup: CDR1 KGHDR, CDR2 SFDVKD. The CDR3 DNA is TGTGCCACCAGTGATTTGGGCCAGACCCAGTACTTC. Protein product: CATSDLGQTQYF.

The gene calls are TRBV9 and TRBJ2-1, with D perhaps TRBD1 or TRBD2 (5 bases each). The CDR3 is 15 residues long. Germline V CDR1 and CDR2: SGDLS, YYNGEE. The V end was cut by 5 bases, the J end by 2 bases, with 14 bases between. The CDR3 loop is CASRGETTTYNEQFF. The CDR3 DNA reads as TGTGCCAGCAGAGGGGAGACCACCACCTACAATGAGCAGTTCTTC.

This chain uses TRBV2 with TRBJ2-2, with TRBD1 as a possible D gene (5 bases). This CDR3 has 15 residues. CDR1 and CDR2 from the germline V gene are SNHLY and FYNNEI. The V gene lost 4 bases and the J gene lost 6 bases, with 15 bases spanning the gap. The CDR3, as DNA: TGTGCCAGCAGTGGGGGTGAGACAGCCCCCGGGGAGCTGTTTTTT. As protein: CASSGGETAPGELFF.

The V gene is TRBV5-1, the J gene TRBJ2-7; the match to TRBD1 covers 11 bases. Trimming took 5 bases from V and 4 from J; bases not matched to a gene: 5. The CDR3 totals 14 residues. The V gene's germline CDR1 is SGHRS and CDR2 YFSETQ. The CDR3 region has the DNA TGCGCCAGCAGTCCGGGACAGGGGGAGTACGAGCAGTACTTC. Its translation is CASSPGQGEYEQYF. The complete variable domain, with remaining parts taken from reference TRBV5-1 and TRBJ2-7, reads KAGVTQTPRYLIKTRGQQVTLSCSPISGHRSVSWYQQTPGQGLQFLFEYFSETQRNKGNFPGRFSGRQFSNSRSEMNVSTLELGDSALYLCASSPGQGEYEQYFGPGTRLTVT.

This clone was detected only once. The chain recombines TRBV5-4 with TRBJ1-1, with D tentatively TRBD1 (5 bases). The CDR3 loop spans 16 amino acids. The ends were cut back, 4 bases at V and 0 bases at J, with 16 bases in the middle. CDR1 is SGHNT, CDR2 YYREEE, per germline (reference sequence). This chain's CDR3 is CASSRDPQSLNTEAFF. The CDR3 DNA sequence: TGTGCCAGCAGCCGGGACCCGCAAAGTCTGAACACTGAAGCTTTCTTT.

V is TRBV19 and J is TRBJ1-3; tentatively, D is TRBD1 (5 bases). The V and J ends lost 6 bases and 4 bases respectively, with 13 bases between them. Per germline, CDR1 LNHDA and CDR2 SQIVND (reference sequence). This CDR3 has 14 amino acids. This chain's CDR3 is CASRVGADGNTIYF. The CDR3 bases are TGTGCCAGTAGGGTAGGGGCCGACGGAAACACCATATATTTT.

The V call is TRBV12-5, the J call TRBJ1-2; D not resolved. The germline V and J ends were trimmed by 6 bases and 5 bases, with 7 bases remaining between them. CDR3 length equals 11 residues. Germline lookup yields CDR1 LGHNT and CDR2 FRNRAP. The CDR3 loop reads CASGGGYGYTF. CDR3 bases: TGTGCTAGTGGCGGCGGATATGGCTACACCTTC.

The chain employs TRBV7-9 and TRBJ2-5; no definite D call. This CDR3 has 12 residues. CDR1 and CDR2 (germline): SEHNR, FQNEAQ (reference sequence). Trimming shortened V by 2 bases and J by 4 bases, and 5 bases separated the two germline ends. Here the CDR3 DNA reads TGTGCCAGCAGCTTAACAAGAGAGACCCAGTACTTC. Protein sequence: CASSLTRETQYF. Based on the CDR3 plus reference TRBV7-9 and TRBJ2-5, the full variable domain is DTGVSQNPRHKITKRGQNVTFRCDPISEHNRLYWYRQTLGQGPEFLTYFQNEAQLEKSRLLSDRFSAERPKGSFSTLEIQRTEQGDSAMYLCASSLTRETQYFGPGTRLLVL.

The chain carries TRBV6-5 and TRBJ1-4, with D tentatively TRBD1 (6 bases). CDR3 length: 14 residues. CDR1 and CDR2 (germline): MNHEY, SVGAGI. The V and J ends lost 6 bases and 8 bases respectively, with 16 bases between them. CDR3 DNA sequence: TGTGCCAGCAGAAGGGCAGGGGTGCGGGAAAAACTGTTTTTT. This encodes CASRRAGVREKLFF.

The J gene is TRBJ1-2, the V gene TRBV2, with 9 bases lining up with TRBD1. The germline V gene encodes CDR1 SNHLY and CDR2 FYNNEI. CDR3 size: 14 residues. The V and J ends lost 5 bases and 4 bases, in that order; junction bases with no gene match: 5. In DNA form, the CDR3 reads TGTGCCAGCAGTTCTGAGGACAGGGGCTATGGCTACACCTTC. This gives the protein CASSSEDRGYGYTF.

The V and J genes are TRBV5-1 and TRBJ2-2, with D possibly matching TRBD1 (5 bases). Deletions cut 3 bases from V and 7 bases from J, with 16 bases between. The CDR3 sequence is 15 residues long. Germline values: CDR1 SGHRS, CDR2 YFSETQ. The DNA of the CDR3 is TGCGCCAGCAGCTCCGATTTGGGGCTGGTCGGGGAGCTGTTTTTT. Amino acid sequence: CASSSDLGLVGELFF.

The V and J genes are TRBV28 and TRBJ2-3; TRBD2 aligns across 11 bases. The CDR3 sequence is 18 residues long. The V segment lost 1 base and the J segment 2 bases; nucleotides outside the gene matches: 8. Germline values: CDR1 MDHEN, CDR2 SYDVKM. This CDR3 reads CASSLYSVTSGATDTQYF. For the CDR3, the DNA is TGTGCCAGCAGTTTATATTCCGTGACTAGCGGGGCCACAGATACGCAGTATTTT.

CDR3 DNA: TGTGCCAGCAGCCGGGAGGCGGGTTGGAATCAGCCCCAGCATTTT. The encoded protein is CASSREAGWNQPQHF. This chain links TRBV9 with TRBJ1-5, with D unclear. There are 15 residues in the CDR3. Trimming took off 4 bases at V and 4 bases at J, with 15 bases between the two ends. Germline lookup yields CDR1 SGDLS and CDR2 YYNGEE.

This clone has just one count. This chain uses TRBV5-4 with TRBJ1-6, with TRBD1 identical over 8 bases. The CDR3 is 14 amino acids. Per germline, CDR1 SGHNT and CDR2 YYREEE (reference sequence). J gave up 13 bases and V 3 bases, and 9 bases lay outside the gene matches. CDR3 loop: CASSSDREDVPLHF. CDR3 coding DNA: TGTGCCAGCAGCTCGGACAGGGAAGATGTTCCCCTCCACTTT.

V is TRBV19 and J is TRBJ1-2; TRBD1 agrees at 9 bases. This CDR3 region has 15 residues. In germline, CDR1 is LNHDA, CDR2 SQIVND (reference sequence). With V trimmed by 7 bases and J by 4 bases, 10 bases remained unmatched. The CDR3 coding sequence is TGTGCCAGTAATACAGGGGGCGCCCCGGGCTATGGCTACACCTTC. Residues: CASNTGGAPGYGYTF.

The J gene is TRBJ2-3, the V gene TRBV10-1; the D is unclear. The germline CDR1 and CDR2 sequences are WNHNN and SYGVQD (reference sequence). The CDR3 sequence is 13 residues long. Trimming stripped 7 bases from V and 2 bases from J, with 10 bases between. The CDR3 nucleotides are TGCGCCAGCACCGGCACCCCCACAGATACGCAGTATTTT. This gives the protein CASTGTPTDTQYF.

The chain has TRBV19 and TRBJ1-6, with D uncertain. Looked up from germline, CDR1 is LNHDA and CDR2 is SQIVND (reference sequence). The CDR3 extends over 12 amino acids. The V gene lost 5 bases and the J gene lost 10 bases, with 9 bases spanning the gap. CDR3 region: CASSPAESPLHF. For the CDR3, the DNA is TGTGCCAGTAGTCCCGCGGAGTCACCCCTCCACTTT.

The V gene is TRBV6-5, the J gene TRBJ1-5; D call uncertain. Germline CDR1 and CDR2: MNHEY and SVGAGI. The CDR3 spans 15 residues. V shed 2 bases and J shed 7 bases, with 15 bases lying between them. This CDR3 is CASSYEPSYLQPQHF. In DNA form, the CDR3 reads TGTGCCAGCAGTTACGAACCCTCCTACCTACAGCCCCAGCATTTT.

On this clone: Other nucleotide sequences in the sample specify the same CDR3. The V call is TRBV19, the J call TRBJ2-5; 7 bases line up with TRBD1. Germline V lookup: CDR1 LNHDA, CDR2 SQIVND (reference sequence). The CDR3 is 15 residues long. Unmatched junction bases numbered 10, after V lost 5 bases and J lost 4 bases. DNA of the CDR3: TGTGCCAGTAGTCCCGGCAGGGGGATGGTAGAGACCCAGTACTTC. It specifies CASSPGRGMVETQYF.

V usage is TRBV9 and J usage is TRBJ1-1; 7 bases match TRBD1. The CDR3 extends over 14 amino acids. J was trimmed by 5 bases and V by 4 bases; bases with no gene match: 8. The germline gives CDR1 SGDLS, CDR2 YYNGEE. In nucleotides, the CDR3 is TGTGCCAGCAGCCCCGGGACAGCCATTACTGAAGCTTTCTTT. It encodes CASSPGTAITEAFF.

This chain links TRBV4-3 with TRBJ2-7; unclear D gene. The CDR3 covers 13 residues. The V gene's germline CDR1 is LGHNA and CDR2 YSLEER. With 4 bases removed from V and 6 bases from J, the gap between germline ends came to 13 bases. The CDR3 protein is CASSRVEKSEQYF. CDR3 nucleotide sequence: TGCGCCAGCAGCCGAGTAGAGAAAAGCGAGCAGTACTTC.

V usage is TRBV28 and J usage is TRBJ2-1; no definite D call. CDR3 length: 11 residues. V was clipped by 6 bases and J by 4 bases, with 4 bases between them. Looked up from germline, CDR1 is MDHEN and CDR2 is SYDVKM. In nucleotides, the CDR3 is TGTGCCAGCAGGTCTTACAATGAGCAGTTCTTC. It specifies CASRSYNEQFF.

The J gene is TRBJ2-3, the V gene TRBV5-8; D remains ambiguous. This CDR3 is built from 14 residues. V was cut by 4 bases and J by 4 bases, with 13 bases left in between. Per the germline V gene, CDR1 is SGHTS and CDR2 is YDEGEE. DNA of the CDR3: TGTGCCAGCAGCCCCATCCTGGGCCCAGATACGCAGTATTTT. Translated: CASSPILGPDTQYF.

V is TRBV6-5 and J is TRBJ1-2, with a possible D match to TRBD1 (5 bases). V lost 0 bases and J 8 bases, leaving 19 bases between the germline ends. This CDR3 has 16 amino acids. Per the germline V gene, CDR1 is MNHEY and CDR2 is SVGAGI. The CDR3, as DNA: TGTGCCAGCAGTTACTCTGACTCGGGACCGACGGGAGGCTACACCTTC. Translated: CASSYSDSGPTGGYTF.

The chain links TRBV7-8 to TRBJ2-3; D gene unclear. The CDR3 is made up of 13 amino acids. V was cut by 7 bases and J by 6 bases, with 14 bases left in between. Looked up from germline, CDR1 is SGHVS and CDR2 is FQNEAQ. The DNA of the CDR3 is TGTGCCAGCACCCTATTAAACGCGGATACGCAGTATTTT. Its translation is CASTLLNADTQYF.